This TCR beta chain came from a study of T cell responses to AZD1222 COVID-19 vaccine. Regarding the study as a whole: Baseline testing showed seropositivity in only a handful of AZD1222 recipients. Repertoire sampling occurred only after the peak T cell response.

Sequencing used immunoSEQ multiplex PCR; TCRdb keeps in-frame clones, though not all of them. The table has some 45,000 clones, roughly 91% seen once; the top ten hold about 36%. Of note for this clone: The antigen remains undetermined.

Germline assignment: CDR1 MNHEY and CDR2 SVGAGI. The V segment lost 7 bases and the J segment 2 bases; nucleotides outside the gene matches: 11. CDR3 length: 15 amino acids. This chain links TRBV6-5 with TRBJ2-7, with 7 bases aligning to TRBD1. Sequences were derived from peripheral blood, sampled 28 days after the second AZD1222 dose. The receptor was isolated from an adult who received the AZD1222 COVID-19 vaccine. This chain's CDR3 is CASTKQGSVAYEQYF. The DNA for the CDR3 is TGTGCCAGCACTAAACAGGGGTCAGTCGCCTACGAGCAGTACTTC.